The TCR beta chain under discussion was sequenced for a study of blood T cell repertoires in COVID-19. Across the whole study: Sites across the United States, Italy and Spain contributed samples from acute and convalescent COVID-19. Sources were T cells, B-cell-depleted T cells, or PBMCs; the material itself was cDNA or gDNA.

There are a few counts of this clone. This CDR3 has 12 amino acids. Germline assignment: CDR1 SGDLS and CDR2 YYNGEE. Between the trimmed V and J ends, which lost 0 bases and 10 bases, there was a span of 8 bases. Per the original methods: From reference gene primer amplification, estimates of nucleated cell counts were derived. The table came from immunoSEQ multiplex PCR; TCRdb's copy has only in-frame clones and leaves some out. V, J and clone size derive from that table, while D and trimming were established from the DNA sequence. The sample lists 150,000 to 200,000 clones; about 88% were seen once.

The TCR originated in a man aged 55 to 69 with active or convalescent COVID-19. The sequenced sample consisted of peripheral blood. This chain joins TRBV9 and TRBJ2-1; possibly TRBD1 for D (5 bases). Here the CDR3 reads CASSVVDREQFF. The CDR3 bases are TGTGCCAGCAGCGTAGTCGACAGAGAGCAGTTCTTC. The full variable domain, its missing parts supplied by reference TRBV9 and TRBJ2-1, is DSGVTQTPKHLITATGQRVTLRCSPRSGDLSVYWYQQSLDQGLQFLIQYYNGEERAKGNILERFSAQQFPDLHSELNLSSLELGDSALYFCASSVVDREQFFGPGTRLTVL.